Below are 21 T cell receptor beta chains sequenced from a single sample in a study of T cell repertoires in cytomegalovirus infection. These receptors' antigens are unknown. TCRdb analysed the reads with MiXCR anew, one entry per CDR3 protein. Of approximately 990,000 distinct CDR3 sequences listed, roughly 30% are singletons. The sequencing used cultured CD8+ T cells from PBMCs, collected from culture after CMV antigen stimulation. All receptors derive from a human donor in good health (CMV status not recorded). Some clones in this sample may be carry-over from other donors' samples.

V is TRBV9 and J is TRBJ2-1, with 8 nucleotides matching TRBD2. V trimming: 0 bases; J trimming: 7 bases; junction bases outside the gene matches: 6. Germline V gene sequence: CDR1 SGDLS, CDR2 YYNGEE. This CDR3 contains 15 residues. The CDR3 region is CASSVASGGGNEQFF. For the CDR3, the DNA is TGTGCCAGCAGCGTAGCCAGCGGGGGCGGGAATGAGCAGTTCTTC.

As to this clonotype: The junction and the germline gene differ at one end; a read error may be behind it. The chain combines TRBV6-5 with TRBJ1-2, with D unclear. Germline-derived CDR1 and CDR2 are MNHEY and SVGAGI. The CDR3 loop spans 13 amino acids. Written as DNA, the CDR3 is TGTGCCAGCACTTACTCGGTAGGAAGGGGCTACACCTTC. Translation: CASTYSVGRGYTF.

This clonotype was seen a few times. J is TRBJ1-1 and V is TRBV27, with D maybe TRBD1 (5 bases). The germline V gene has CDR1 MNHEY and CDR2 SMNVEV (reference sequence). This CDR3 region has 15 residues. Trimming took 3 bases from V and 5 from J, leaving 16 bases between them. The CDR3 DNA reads TGTGCCAGCAGTTTGATAGGAGGGCAGGGTACTGAAGCTTTCTTT. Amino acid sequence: CASSLIGGQGTEAFF.

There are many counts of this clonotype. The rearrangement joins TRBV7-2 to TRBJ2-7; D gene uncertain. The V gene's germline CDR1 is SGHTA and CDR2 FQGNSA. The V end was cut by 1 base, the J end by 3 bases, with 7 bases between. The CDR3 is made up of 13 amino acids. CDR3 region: CASSLVEIYEQYF. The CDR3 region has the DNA TGTGCCAGCAGCTTAGTCGAGATCTACGAGCAGTACTTC.

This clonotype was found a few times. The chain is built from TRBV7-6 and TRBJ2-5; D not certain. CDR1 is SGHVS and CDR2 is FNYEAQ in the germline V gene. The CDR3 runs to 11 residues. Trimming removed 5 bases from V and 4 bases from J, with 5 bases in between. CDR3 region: CASSIVETQYF. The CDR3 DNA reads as TGTGCCAGCAGCATCGTAGAGACCCAGTACTTC.

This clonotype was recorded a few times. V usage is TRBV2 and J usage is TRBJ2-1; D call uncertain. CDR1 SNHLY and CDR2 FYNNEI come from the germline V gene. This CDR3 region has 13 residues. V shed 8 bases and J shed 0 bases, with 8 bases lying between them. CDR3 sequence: CASFARSYNEQFF. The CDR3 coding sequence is TGTGCCAGCTTTGCCCGCTCCTACAATGAGCAGTTCTTC.

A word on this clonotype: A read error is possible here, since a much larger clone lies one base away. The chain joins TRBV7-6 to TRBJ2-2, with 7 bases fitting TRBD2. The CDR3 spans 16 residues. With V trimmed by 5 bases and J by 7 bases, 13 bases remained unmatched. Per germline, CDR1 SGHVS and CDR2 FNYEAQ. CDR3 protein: CASSPAGRERVGELFF. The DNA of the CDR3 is TGTGCCAGCAGCCCTGCGGGGAGGGAGCGGGTCGGGGAGCTGTTTTTT.

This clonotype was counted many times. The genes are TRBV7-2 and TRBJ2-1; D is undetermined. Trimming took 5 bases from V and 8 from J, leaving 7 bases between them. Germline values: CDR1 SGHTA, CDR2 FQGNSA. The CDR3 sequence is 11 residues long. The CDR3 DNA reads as TGTGCCAGCAGCCCTGCGGATGAGCAGTTCTTC. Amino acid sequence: CASSPADEQFF.

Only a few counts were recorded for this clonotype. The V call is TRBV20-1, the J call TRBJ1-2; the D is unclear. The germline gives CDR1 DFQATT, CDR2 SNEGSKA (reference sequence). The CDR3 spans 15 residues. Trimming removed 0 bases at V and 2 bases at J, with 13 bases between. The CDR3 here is CSARDVEGINYGYTF. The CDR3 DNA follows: TGCAGTGCTAGAGATGTGGAGGGCATAAACTATGGCTACACCTTC.

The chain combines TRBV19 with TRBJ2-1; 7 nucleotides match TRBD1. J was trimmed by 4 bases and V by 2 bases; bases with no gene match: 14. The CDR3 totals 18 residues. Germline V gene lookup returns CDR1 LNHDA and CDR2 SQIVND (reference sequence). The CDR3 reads CASSITLSRQGRYNEQFF. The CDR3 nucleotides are TGTGCCAGTAGTATAACCCTATCCCGACAGGGCCGGTACAATGAGCAGTTCTTC. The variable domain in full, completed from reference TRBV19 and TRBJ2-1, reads DGGITQSPKYLFRKEGQNVTLSCEQNLNHDAMYWYRQDPGQGLRLIYYSQIVNDFQKGDIAEGYSVSREKKESFPLTVTSAQKNPTAFYLCASSITLSRQGRYNEQFFGPGTRLTVL.

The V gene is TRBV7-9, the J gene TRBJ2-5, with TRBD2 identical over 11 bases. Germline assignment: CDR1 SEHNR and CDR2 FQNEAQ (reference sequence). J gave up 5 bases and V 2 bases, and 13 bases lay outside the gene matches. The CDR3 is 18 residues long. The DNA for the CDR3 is TGTGCCAGCAGCTTAACCCAGAGAGTAGCGGGGGGGCCGGAGACCCAGTACTTC. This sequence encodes CASSLTQRVAGGPETQYF.

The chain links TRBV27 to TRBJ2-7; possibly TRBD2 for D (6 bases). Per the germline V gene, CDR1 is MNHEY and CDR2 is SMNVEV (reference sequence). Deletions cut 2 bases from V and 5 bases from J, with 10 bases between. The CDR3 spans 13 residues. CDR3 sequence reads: CASSLMRGHEQYF. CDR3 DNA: TGTGCCAGCAGTTTAATGCGGGGCCACGAGCAGTACTTC.

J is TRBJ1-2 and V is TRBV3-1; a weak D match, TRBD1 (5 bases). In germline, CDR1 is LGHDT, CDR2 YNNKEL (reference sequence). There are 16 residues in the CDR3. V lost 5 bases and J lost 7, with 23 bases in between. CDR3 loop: CASSLPGTWGGGGYTF. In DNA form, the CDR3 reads TGTGCCAGCAGCTTACCCGGGACTTGGGGCGGTGGTGGCTACACCTTC.

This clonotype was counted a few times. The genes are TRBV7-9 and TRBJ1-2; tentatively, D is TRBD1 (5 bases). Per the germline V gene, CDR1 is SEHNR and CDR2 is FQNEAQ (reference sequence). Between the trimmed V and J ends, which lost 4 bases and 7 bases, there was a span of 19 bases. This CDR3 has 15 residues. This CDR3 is CASSSASRAVPGYTF. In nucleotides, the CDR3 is TGTGCCAGCAGCTCCGCTAGCAGGGCAGTTCCTGGCTACACCTTC.

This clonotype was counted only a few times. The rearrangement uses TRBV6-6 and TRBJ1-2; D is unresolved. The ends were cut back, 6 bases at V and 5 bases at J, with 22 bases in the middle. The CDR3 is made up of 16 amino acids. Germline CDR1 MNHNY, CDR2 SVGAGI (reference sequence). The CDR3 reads CASRGPVGSGVYGYTF. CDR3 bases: TGTGCCAGCAGGGGCCCGGTGGGATCGGGAGTTTATGGCTACACCTTC.

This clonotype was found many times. The CDR3 here is CASSFGATYEQYF. CDR3 nucleotide sequence: TGTGCCAGCAGCTTCGGGGCTACCTACGAGCAGTACTTC. The chain employs TRBV7-9 and TRBJ2-7; either TRBD1 or TRBD2 may supply D (5 bases each). The germline V gene encodes CDR1 SEHNR and CDR2 FQNEAQ (reference sequence). V lost 3 bases, J lost 2 bases, and 8 bases lay in between. The CDR3 totals 13 residues. Variable domain in full (rest from reference TRBV7-9 and TRBJ2-7): DTGVSQNPRHKITKRGQNVTFRCDPISEHNRLYWYRQTLGQGPEFLTYFQNEAQLEKSRLLSDRFSAERPKGSFSTLEIQRTEQGDSAMYLCASSFGATYEQYFGPGTRLTVT.

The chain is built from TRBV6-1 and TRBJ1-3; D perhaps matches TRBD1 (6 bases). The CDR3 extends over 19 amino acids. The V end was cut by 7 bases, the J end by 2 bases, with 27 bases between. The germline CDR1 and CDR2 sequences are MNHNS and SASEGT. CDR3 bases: TGTGCCAGCATCCCTCTGGGTCAATTTCAGGGGTCCCCTGGAAACACCATATATTTT. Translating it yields CASIPLGQFQGSPGNTIYF.

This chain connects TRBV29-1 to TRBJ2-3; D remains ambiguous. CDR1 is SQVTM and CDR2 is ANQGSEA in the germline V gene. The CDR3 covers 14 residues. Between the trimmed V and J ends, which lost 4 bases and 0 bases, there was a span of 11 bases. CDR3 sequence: CSVGRDSSTDTQYF. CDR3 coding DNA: TGCAGCGTTGGTAGGGATTCTAGCACAGATACGCAGTATTTT.

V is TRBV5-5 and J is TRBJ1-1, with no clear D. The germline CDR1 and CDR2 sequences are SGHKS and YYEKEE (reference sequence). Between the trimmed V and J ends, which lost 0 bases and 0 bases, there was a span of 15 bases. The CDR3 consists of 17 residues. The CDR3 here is CASSLVPTDYMNTEAFF. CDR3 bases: TGTGCCAGCAGCTTGGTTCCCACAGATTACATGAACACTGAAGCTTTCTTT.

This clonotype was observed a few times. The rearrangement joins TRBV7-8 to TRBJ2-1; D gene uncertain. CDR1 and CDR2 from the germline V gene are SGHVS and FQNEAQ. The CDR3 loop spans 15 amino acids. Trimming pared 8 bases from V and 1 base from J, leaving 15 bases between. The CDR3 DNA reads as TGTGCCAGCTTCCCCCCAGGACGGTCCTACAATGAGCAGTTCTTC. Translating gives CASFPPGRSYNEQFF.

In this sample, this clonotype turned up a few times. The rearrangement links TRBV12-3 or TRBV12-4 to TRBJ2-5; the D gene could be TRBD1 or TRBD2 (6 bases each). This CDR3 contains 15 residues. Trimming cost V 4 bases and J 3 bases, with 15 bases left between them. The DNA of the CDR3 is TGTGCCAGCAGTTCTCCCTGGGGGGCCGAAGAGACCCAGTACTTC. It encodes CASSSPWGAEETQYF.